This TCR beta chain comes out of a study of blood T cell repertoires in COVID-19. Study information: COVID-19 samples, acute and convalescent, were from the United States, Italy and Spain. In each case, the material was cDNA or gDNA derived from T cells, B-cell-depleted T cells, or PBMCs.

V was clipped by 5 bases and J by 7 bases; unmatched bases: 7. The length of the CDR3 is 15 residues. Germline V CDR1 and CDR2: MDHEN, SYDVKM. Authors' methods: Reference gene primer amplification in the assay estimated nucleated cell counts. Data came from immunoSEQ multiplex PCR; TCRdb stores just in-frame clones and leaves some out. Clone size and the V and J calls come from that table; the DNA yielded D and trimming. The table has more than 90,000 clones, approximately 80% seen once. The V and J genes are TRBV28 and TRBJ2-1; TRBD1 matches at 11 bases. Material: peripheral blood. The clonotype originates from a man between 60 and 75 years old with acute or convalescent COVID-19. The CDR3 sequence: CASSAPGTGGNEQFF. The CDR3 nucleotides read TGTGCCAGCAGTGCCCCCGGGACAGGGGGTAATGAGCAGTTCTTC.